This TCR beta chain came from a study of cytomegalovirus exposure and HLA in healthy donors (dated by TCRdb to 2015 to 2018). For the study in its entirety: According to an earlier analysis of 450 to 650 of the donors, about 179 million T cells yielded 117 million unique TCR beta sequences and 250 to 350 Gb of sequence data. An early release that covered 640 HLA-typed donors contained approximately 300 gigabases of sequencing data and tens of millions of unique TCR sequences. Of the roughly 390 genotyped donors, less than 90% were placed in the genetic ancestry cluster associated with self-reported Caucasian donors. The study was designed to test whether signatures of past pathogen exposure could be identified by cataloging public T cell receptors. The study profiled the T cell repertoires of 500 to 800 subjects by immunosequencing and related them to cytomegalovirus serostatus. Along with the approximately 700-subject first cohort, a separate validation cohort of 120 different subjects was used. To predict cytomegalovirus infection status, the study brought together high-throughput TCR immunosequencing, statistical association of individual TCRs with disease status, and machine learning. A later analysis re-analyzed previously published TCR beta repertoires from 500 to 700 donors and added high-resolution HLA genotyping to study TCR occurrence patterns. The later analysis used no new phenotypic data to find candidate immune exposures, relying instead on TCR beta sequences and their occurrence across donors. To decide whether each TCR beta V gene segment behaved as functional or pseudogenic, an earlier analysis of some 600 of the donors relied on high-throughput TCR beta sequencing. Donor age, sex, ethnicity and CMV serostatus were compiled together with the repertoire data. A later genetic analysis took genome-wide SNP genotypes for 398 of the 666 donors and used that subset as a discovery cohort. All discovery cohort repertoires had been generated using a single sequencing platform. HLA typing included class I and class II loci at four-digit resolution. The number of donors typed differed by locus, with about 629-640 for A, B, C, DRB1 and DQB1, roughly 520 for DQA1, 600 to 610 for DPA1, and under 490 for DPB1. Because of strong linkage in the cohort, five DR-DQ haplotypes were treated as single units for association and clustering. Among some 410 genotyped donors of the cohort, an average of around 240,000 unique TCR beta nucleotide sequences was sequenced per donor, of which roughly 17% were non-productive.

The library was produced with the immunoSEQ multiplex PCR assay. For the multiplex PCR, a mixture combining 60 forward primers for TCR Vbeta segments and 13 reverse primers for TCR Jbeta segments was used. The CDR3 region of rearranged TCR beta genes was amplified from genomic DNA with a multiplex PCR assay. On the Illumina HiSeq System, the amplified TCR beta libraries were sequenced as 87-base-pair reads. For the original study's pipeline: A later analysis counted about 82 million unique TCR beta chains across the 600 to 850 repertoires, and some 12 million of these chains were shared by at least two donors. Raw reads were error-corrected and collapsed into unique sequences by a nearest-neighbor algorithm in which closely related sequences were merged to remove PCR and sequencing errors. To assign V, D and J gene segments, CDR3 sequences were aligned to IMGT reference sequences. For a sequence to be retained, at least a six-nucleotide match to both a V gene segment and a J gene segment was required. Rearrangements were called productive when the CDR3 lacked stop codons and stayed in frame with V and J; all others were non-productive. Following IMGT convention, CDR3 was defined as the stretch from the second conserved V-encoded cysteine to the conserved J-encoded phenylalanine. The earlier analysis of about 570 of the donors excluded any sequence lacking an unambiguous match to a single V gene segment. In an earlier analysis of some 590 of the donors, a V segment was called functional when productive rearrangements were above 56.7%, and segregating when the standard deviation between donors exceeded 5%. To diagnose cytomegalovirus status from the catalog of TCR beta chain sequences, a statistical classification framework was built. A later analysis assigned V and J genes by comparing TCR nucleotide sequences with IMGT/GENE-DB human TR gene sequences. Using the TCRdist pipeline, a later analysis assigned CDR3 sequences along with most-parsimonious VDJ recombination scenarios. In a later analysis, each TCR beta chain was defined by its CDR3 amino acid sequence together with its V-gene family, and reads lacking a unique V-gene family were excluded. A later analysis removed 450 to 600 highly shared, low-generation-probability nucleotide sequences to deal with suspected cross-contamination and a sequencing artifact. In a later analysis, a clonal expansion index for each public chain was calculated from normalized within-repertoire ranks of inferred template counts. A later analysis computed generation probabilities with a VDJ recombination model fitted to out-of-frame rearrangements, and checked the results against IGoR. In a later analysis, TCR-TCR, TCR-HLA and TCR-CMV co-occurrence was scored with hypergeometric tests, and a repertoire-size bias correction was applied to TCR pairs. In a later analysis, false discovery rates were estimated by permuting HLA or CMV assignments 20 times. A later analysis grouped co-occurring TCRs with DBSCAN, adding TCRdist sequence similarity when clustering within HLA-allele-positive subsets. Co-occurrence clustering excluded repertoires with fewer than 30,000 or more than 120,000 public chains, plus five with anomalous nucleotide sharing. TCRdb's version of the immuneACCESS table is confined to in-frame rearrangements and falls short of the full clone set. An unresolved V gene accounts for under half of the shortfall where checked; the remainder is of unknown origin. Clone size and V and J calls were adopted from that table, with D and trimming inferred from the DNA. This sample has 100,000 to 120,000 clones in its table, and about three quarters of those were observed once. The ten largest clonotypes hold over 2.5% of the sample.

The cohort consisted of fewer than 700 healthy bone marrow donors. Cohort members were all nominally healthy when sampled, although unrecorded immune exposures were likely present. The donor was CMV seropositive and was included in the group of 250 to 300 seropositive cohort members. Each donor provided a peripheral blood sample, and peripheral blood mononuclear cells were used for TCR beta sequencing. Genomic DNA was extracted from the blood cell samples with the Qiagen DNeasy Blood Extraction Kit. The CDR3 measures 14 amino acids from cysteine to phenylalanine. Only CDR3 DNA remains: 42 bases, in frame from the first base. The germline V and J ends show losses of 4 bases and 5 bases respectively, and no gene match explains 4 bases of the junction. As encoded in the germline V gene, CDR1 is KGHSH while CDR2 is LQKENI. General conclusions and limits of the study: This cohort had only TCR beta chains sequenced, and the lack of alpha or paired-chain data limited which features could be detected. The only immune exposure information available for the cohort was CMV serostatus. Most TCR sequences were observed very rarely across donors, whereas some public TCRs were present in many individuals. The classifier was reported to diagnose cytomegalovirus status with high specificity and sensitivity in both the original cohort and the validation cohort. According to the authors, the approach could potentially be generalized to other disease states and immunological phenotypes. Linkage disequilibrium might explain the correlated functional status among segregating V segments, but an unknown experimental factor could not be excluded. A total of 150 or so TCR beta chains were listed by the study as associated with cytomegalovirus. V-gene and J-gene trimming of TCR beta chains was associated with a missense DCLRE1C variant in a later genetic analysis, and the association was replicated in an independent cohort. In an earlier analysis of fewer than 750 of the donors, most TCR beta V segments were observed in productive rearrangements about 87% or about 30% of the time, broadly matching IMGT annotations. Strong co-occurrence of HLA alleles, especially DR and DQ, made assigning TCR associations to individual alleles difficult. A further reported finding was that TCR beta sequences accurately predicted the HLA-A and HLA-B alleles for most subjects in the first cohort. In a later analysis, HLA-associated TCR beta chains were found to be more clonally expanded and to have lower generation probabilities than equally common non-associated chains. At a false discovery rate of 0.05, a later analysis linked around 17,000 TCR beta sequences to specific HLA alleles. According to a later genetic analysis, donors in an Asian-associated ancestry cluster had fewer N-insertions in productive TCRs than the roughly 660-donor mean. In vitro tests confirmed that a few of the cytomegalovirus-associated TCR beta chains recognize cytomegalovirus antigens. Because counts were too low, roughly 17 rarely observed V segments, including chromosome 9 orphons, were left out of the earlier analysis of 587 of the donors. Some IMGT-functional V segments, including TRBV6-2 and TRBV6-3, could not be distinguished by the 87-base-pair reads and were therefore excluded. A cluster of highly shared sequence variants was judged likely to be a technical artifact of the sequencing pipeline. Presence/absence analyses assumed roughly uniform sequencing depth across donors, an assumption that may not hold. According to a later analysis, parvovirus B19, influenza, CMV and Epstein-Barr virus appeared linked to several top co-occurrence clusters. A later analysis found that TCR association rates varied across HLA loci, with DRB1 alleles showing the most associated TCRs and HLA-C alleles the fewest. Because HLA typing was unavailable for some donors at each locus, only the typed subset was used in association tests. A later analysis found that most CMV-associated TCR beta chains appeared HLA-restricted, with HLA associations seemingly driven largely by CMV exposure.

As to this clone: Its antigen is currently not known. No much larger clone is present one base from it, and per-base qualities are unavailable.

The TCR sequence derives from a woman aged 60-70 years in good health and CMV-seropositive. The chain uses TRBV18 and TRBJ1-1; TRBD1 aligns with 10 central bases. Sequencing was carried out using PBMCs. The base sequence is TGTGCCAGCTCACAAACGGACAGGGGGACTGAAGCTTTCTTT. It translates to CASSQTDRGTEAFF.